This T cell receptor (beta chain) was captured in a study of blood T cells in healthy people across ages. Study outcomes and limitations: The unsorted PBMCs prevented any conclusive comparison of naive versus antigen-experienced cells. Higher diversity and more naive CD4+ cells were features of long-lived donors, compared to aged donors.

This clonotype was detected only a few times. Its specificity is unknown. CDR1 is SGHKS and CDR2 is YYEKEE in the germline V gene (reference sequence). CDR3 size: 13 residues. The V gene lost 4 bases and the J gene lost 4 bases, with 11 bases spanning the gap. Through a sample-barcoded 5' primer and a J-beta primer mix, a second PCR was run for 7 to 11 cycles. TCRdb fed the 5' RACE reads into MiXCR, producing one record per CDR3 protein. The table lists fewer than 2 million distinct CDR3 sequences, approximately 39% of them singletons, with about 23% in the top ten. The sequence was collected from a human donor in good health. Sequencing used blood. The chain joins TRBV5-5 to TRBJ1-1, with D maybe TRBD1 (5 bases). The CDR3 nucleotides are TGTGCCAGCAGCACCGGGACGGGCACTGAAGCTTTCTTT. It yields the protein CASSTGTGTEAFF. Filled out from reference TRBV5-5 and TRBJ1-1, the complete variable domain reads DAGVTQSPTHLIKTRGQQVTLRCSPISGHKSVSWYQQVLGQGPQFIFQYYEKEERGRGNFPDRFSARQFPNYSSELNVNALLLGDSALYLCASSTGTGTEAFFGQGTRLTVV.